The sample holds one count of the clone carrying this T cell receptor (beta chain). The CDR3 runs 14 residues. The germline V gene encodes CDR1 LNHDA and CDR2 SQIVND (reference sequence). V lost 4 bases, J lost 5 bases, and 11 bases lay in between. As originally analysed: Amplification from reference gene primers served as the basis for estimated nucleated cell counts. The data were produced by immunoSEQ multiplex PCR, yet TCRdb's version contains in-frame clones alone and is incomplete. That table gives V, J and clone size, and the DNA gave D and trimming. Found here are 200,000 to 300,000 clones, about 82% of them singletons; the top ten hold approximately 5%. The sample comes from a study of blood T cell repertoires in COVID-19. At the level of the study: Italy, Spain and the United States were the sources of the convalescent and acute COVID-19 samples. From T cells, B-cell-depleted T cells, or PBMCs came the material, which was cDNA or gDNA.

V is TRBV19 and J is TRBJ2-2; tentative D call: TRBD1 (5 bases). This TCR was sampled from a man between 45 and 60 years old with COVID-19, enrolled during active disease. Sequences were obtained from peripheral blood. The CDR3 protein is CASSRDSWTGELFF. The CDR3 DNA sequence: TGTGCCAGTAGTAGAGACAGTTGGACCGGGGAGCTGTTTTTT.